This T cell receptor beta chain was retrieved from a study of blood T cell repertoires in COVID-19. On the study more broadly: There were acute and convalescent COVID-19 samples, and they came from the United States, Italy and Spain. Sources were T cells, B-cell-depleted T cells, or PBMCs; the material itself was cDNA or gDNA.

Seattle researchers signed up patients amid active infection and tracked them longitudinally. Original processing notes: Estimates of nucleated cell counts were drawn from the amplification of reference gene primers. The protocol was immunoSEQ multiplex PCR, while the TCRdb copy is restricted to in-frame clones and leaves out a portion. For V, J and clone size, that table is used; D and trimming come from the DNA. The sample holds about 120,000 clones; 81% are singletons and the top ten take approximately 18%. The CDR3 has 17 amino acids. CDR1 SEHNR and CDR2 FQNEAQ come from the germline V gene (reference sequence). Trimming removed 5 bases from V and 0 bases from J; junction bases left unmatched: 8.

This receptor was taken from a man aged 25 to 40 with COVID-19, enrolled during active disease. Material for sequencing was peripheral blood. The rearrangement joins TRBV7-9 to TRBJ1-2; 11 nucleotides line up with TRBD1. The DNA of the CDR3 is TGTGCCAGCAGCGCCTATCCGGGACAGGGGGCTAACTATGGCTACACCTTC. This sequence encodes CASSAYPGQGANYGYTF.